The sequence of this T cell receptor beta chain was determined in a study of shared clonotypes between healthy human individuals. Method: immunoSEQ multiplex PCR; TCRdb's copy keeps in-frame clones and lacks some. The sample comprises approximately 2.5 million clones, just over 90% of which are singletons, and more than 0.12% rests with the top ten. Germline V gene data show CDR1 as SQVTM and CDR2 as ANQGSEA. The V end was cut by 2 bases, the J end by 11 bases, with 15 bases between. The CDR3 totals 12 residues. The sample was naive CD4+ T cells sorted from blood. Subset described: CD45RA+ positively selected. The sequence was collected from a man aged 18 to 30 in good health. The rearrangement links TRBV29-1 to TRBJ1-1; D not resolved. The CDR3 DNA reads TGCAGCGTTGAAAACACGTGGGGTGTTGCTTTCTTT. Its translation: CSVENTWGVAFF.